Below are 14 T cell receptor beta chains sequenced from a single sample in a study of blood T cell repertoires in COVID-19. Sequencing was performed with immunoSEQ multiplex PCR; in TCRdb, only in-frame clones are kept and a portion is missing. The sample has approximately 100,000 clones, roughly 87% seen once. The material sequenced was peripheral blood. These receptors originate from a human donor in a cohort sampled during active COVID-19.

The chain joins TRBV19 to TRBJ1-2, with 9 bases identical to TRBD1. V was clipped by 8 bases and J by 4 bases; unmatched bases: 5. Germline CDR1 and CDR2: LNHDA and SQIVND (reference sequence). The CDR3 covers 13 residues. The CDR3 sequence: CASRGQGAYGYTF. Written as DNA, the CDR3 is TGTGCCAGTCGGGGACAGGGCGCCTATGGCTACACCTTC.

The rearrangement joins TRBV5-4 to TRBJ2-7, with TRBD2 matching 13 bases. J lost 2 bases, V lost 4 bases, and 9 bases had no gene match. The CDR3 length is 17 residues. The germline CDR1 and CDR2 sequences are SGHNT and YYREEE (reference sequence). The CDR3, as DNA: TGTGCCAGCAGCCCAGGGGGGACTAGCGGGGTTGCCTACGAGCAGTACTTC. Amino acid sequence: CASSPGGTSGVAYEQYF.

This clone was detected only once. CDR3 nucleotide sequence: TGTGCCAGCAGTGGACGGACAGCCTATGGCTACACCTTC. This codes for CASSGRTAYGYTF. V gene TRBV2 combines with J gene TRBJ1-2; weak D call: TRBD1 (6 bases). V was cut by 4 bases and J by 4 bases, with 10 bases left in between. The CDR3 consists of 13 residues. Germline values: CDR1 SNHLY, CDR2 FYNNEI.

Only a few counts were recorded for this clone. The genes are TRBV5-4 and TRBJ1-6; TRBD1 aligns across 7 bases. This CDR3 has 13 residues. Germline V gene sequence: CDR1 SGHNT, CDR2 YYREEE (reference sequence). J lost 11 bases, V lost 4 bases, and 6 bases had no gene match. The CDR3, as DNA: TGTGCCAGCAGCATAGACAGGGATGCACCCCTCCACTTT. It codes for CASSIDRDAPLHF.

The chain links TRBV5-1 to TRBJ2-7; D is unresolved. This CDR3 comprises 15 residues. Trimming shortened V by 0 bases and J by 3 bases, and 13 bases separated the two germline ends. Germline CDR1 and CDR2: SGHRS and YFSETQ. The CDR3 DNA reads as TGCGCCAGCAGCTTGGGTGGTAGCCCGAGCTACGAGCAGTACTTC. This codes for CASSLGGSPSYEQYF.

The chain joins TRBV5-1 to TRBJ2-7; 7 bases map to TRBD2. Losses at the gene ends were 0 bases for V and 3 bases for J; bases not matched to a gene: 3. This CDR3 is 14 amino acids long. CDR1 and CDR2 (germline): SGHRS, YFSETQ. CDR3 protein: CASSLGGGDYEQYF. The CDR3 DNA sequence: TGCGCCAGCAGCTTGGGGGGAGGGGACTACGAGCAGTACTTC.

For the CDR3, the DNA is TGTGCCAGCAGGCCAGGGTCGGCTAATGAAAAACTGTTTTTT. It specifies CASRPGSANEKLFF. The J gene is TRBJ1-4, the V gene TRBV2; weak D call: TRBD1 (5 bases). Germline CDR1 SNHLY, CDR2 FYNNEI. Trimming pared 6 bases from V and 3 bases from J, leaving 11 bases between. This CDR3 has 14 amino acids.

The CDR3 DNA reads TGTGCCAGCAGCTTATCTGTGACAGGGCCCAAGTCTGGAAACACCATATATTTT. Protein: CASSLSVTGPKSGNTIYF. The chain links TRBV11-2 to TRBJ1-3; 7 bases fit TRBD1. J gave up 1 base and V 2 bases, and 11 bases lay outside the gene matches. The V gene's germline CDR1 is SGHAT and CDR2 FQNNGV. The CDR3 length is 18 residues.

The chain couples TRBV3-1 (or the pseudogene TRBV3-2) to TRBJ2-2; D perhaps matches TRBD2 (6 bases). The CDR3 is made up of 15 amino acids. CDR1 LGHDT and CDR2 YNNKEL come from the germline V gene (reference sequence). V lost 1 base to trimming and J lost 6 bases, with 12 bases between them. The CDR3 protein is CASSQGISGPGELFF. The CDR3, as DNA: TGTGCCAGCAGCCAAGGGATTAGCGGCCCCGGGGAGCTGTTTTTT.

The chain links TRBV5-6 to TRBJ2-5, with D possibly matching TRBD2 (6 bases). The CDR3 runs 14 residues. Germline V lookup: CDR1 SGHDT, CDR2 YYEEEE. V gave up 0 bases and J gave up 1 base, with 7 bases separating them. The CDR3 is CASSLVGGQETQYF. The CDR3 bases are TGTGCCAGCAGCTTGGTGGGGGGCCAAGAGACCCAGTACTTC.

This chain uses TRBV7-9 with TRBJ2-1; D possibly corresponds to TRBD1 (6 bases). V lost 2 bases and J lost 6, with 20 bases in between. The CDR3 spans 17 residues. The V gene's germline CDR1 is SEHNR and CDR2 FQNEAQ (reference sequence). CDR3 bases: TGTGCCAGCAGCTTACCCCCGGTTTTGGGGGCCCTCAATGAGCAGTTCTTC. Amino acid sequence: CASSLPPVLGALNEQFF.

The chain combines TRBV7-2 with TRBJ2-5; 9 positions agree with TRBD2. Germline V gives CDR1 SGHTA, CDR2 FQGNSA. V lost 1 base, J lost 2 bases, and 8 bases stayed unmatched. The CDR3 totals 17 residues. CDR3 residues: CASSLDLAGERQETQYF. Here the CDR3 DNA reads TGTGCCAGCAGCTTAGATTTAGCGGGGGAGAGACAAGAGACCCAGTACTTC.

This sequence joins TRBV9 and TRBJ1-6; no clear D. CDR1 and CDR2 (germline): SGDLS, YYNGEE. This CDR3 comprises 15 residues. V lost 4 bases, J lost 10 bases, and 18 bases lay in between. The CDR3 here is CASSPSSFNPSPLHF. CDR3 bases: TGTGCCAGCAGCCCCAGTAGCTTTAACCCCTCACCCCTCCACTTT.

The J gene is TRBJ2-3, the V gene TRBV6-5; a possible D gene is TRBD2 (5 bases). The CDR3 consists of 15 residues. V lost 3 bases to trimming and J lost 6 bases, with 16 bases between them. The germline V gene encodes CDR1 MNHEY and CDR2 SVGAGI. The CDR3 bases are TGTGCCAGCAGTTATGGACTTCCGCCGGCGGATACGCAGTATTTT. This sequence encodes CASSYGLPPADTQYF.